The clone carrying this T cell receptor (beta chain) showed up many times. Antigen: not known. From germline, CDR1 is SGHVS and CDR2 FNYEAQ. Between the trimmed V and J ends, which lost 1 base and 5 bases, there was a span of 12 bases. This CDR3 comprises 15 residues. The data were obtained in a study of T cell repertoires in cytomegalovirus infection. Background on the study: It can be stated that public TCR beta signatures indicated CMV infection as well as a matching HLA type.

Each CDR3 protein gets one entry after TCRdb re-called the reads with MiXCR. The sample has about 920,000 distinct CDR3 sequences, more than 25% seen once. Study-wide findings and caveats: Identification of carriers of CMV plus the relevant HLA was performed using cumulative public TCR beta family frequency. Dominating the ex vivo response were TCR beta clonotypes that were CMV-specific and HLA-C-restricted.

The chain employs TRBV7-6 and TRBJ1-5; D not resolved. This receptor was taken from a human donor in good health (CMV status not recorded). Some clones in this sample may be carry-over from other donors' samples. The sample consisted of cultured CD8+ T cells from PBMCs, taken from culture after CMV antigen stimulation. Here the CDR3 DNA reads TGTGCCAGCAGCTTAGAAAGTTCGGGATATCAGCCCCAGCATTTT. It specifies CASSLESSGYQPQHF.